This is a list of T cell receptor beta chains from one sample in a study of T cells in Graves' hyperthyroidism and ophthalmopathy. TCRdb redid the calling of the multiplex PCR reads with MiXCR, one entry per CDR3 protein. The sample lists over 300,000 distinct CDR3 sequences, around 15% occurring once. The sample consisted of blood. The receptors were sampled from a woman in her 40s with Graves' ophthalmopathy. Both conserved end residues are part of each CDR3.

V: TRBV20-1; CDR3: CSASGPGNTIYF
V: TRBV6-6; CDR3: CASSYSPSKRQHF
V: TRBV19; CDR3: CASSIVWRASNTEAFF
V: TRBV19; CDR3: CASSPLRGGGTEAFF
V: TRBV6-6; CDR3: CASSYQGTFSPLHF
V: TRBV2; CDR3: CASSRLGEQFF
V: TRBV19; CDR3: CASSLRTQYNEQFF
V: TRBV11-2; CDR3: CASRFRDRGGTGELFF
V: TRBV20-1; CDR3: CSANTLIAGSGANVLTF
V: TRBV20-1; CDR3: CSAPKISGGGGGYTF
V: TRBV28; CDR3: CASRQDRGTPQHF
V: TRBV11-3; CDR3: CASSLAQPGQGTEAFF
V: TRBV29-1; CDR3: CSSSLLMGETQYF
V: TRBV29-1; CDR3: CSVVRGGEQYF
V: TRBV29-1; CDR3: CSVVPSTDTQYF
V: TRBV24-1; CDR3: CATSDFGGDTQYF
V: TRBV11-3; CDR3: CASSLVSFPYNEQFF
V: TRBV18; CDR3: CASSPLSGSGTSVRRETQYF
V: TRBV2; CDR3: CASTLTERNEQFF
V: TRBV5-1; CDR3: CASKALAGRTDTQYF
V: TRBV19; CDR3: CASSIGSGAPETQYF
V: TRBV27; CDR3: CATRIPRAKNIQYF
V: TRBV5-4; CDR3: CASSLEGGGQYEQYF
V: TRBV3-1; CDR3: CASSEGLAGVGNEQFF
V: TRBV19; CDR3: CASSSTSREAGYQPQHF
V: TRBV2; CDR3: CGYMGSAGNTIYF
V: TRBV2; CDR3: CASTRRSSGSFYEQYF
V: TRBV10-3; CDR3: CAISNRLGEQFF
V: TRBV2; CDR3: CASSSGLAAANSYEQYF
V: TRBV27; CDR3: CASSLSGVNSPLHF
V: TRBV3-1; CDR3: CASSQDDRDRPFYEQYF
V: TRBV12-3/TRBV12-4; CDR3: CASSLRRVQETQYF
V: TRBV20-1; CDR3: CSVTGLATGLVETQYF
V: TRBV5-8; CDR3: CASSPPHVFNSPLHF
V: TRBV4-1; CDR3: CASSQDGAGAAREAFF
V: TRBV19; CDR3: CASSTHPQGTEAFF
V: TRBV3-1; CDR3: CASSPRRSSYNEQFF
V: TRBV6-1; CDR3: CASSASGRGYEQYF
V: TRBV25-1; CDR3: CASSRGLAGGETQYF
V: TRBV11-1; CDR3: CASSLGRGLAGGEQYF
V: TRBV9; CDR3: CASSVDGVNQPQHF
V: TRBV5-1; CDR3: CASSMGFYNEQFF
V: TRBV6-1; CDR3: CASSIPSRTGGSYEQYF
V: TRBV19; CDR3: CASTPWDREELFF
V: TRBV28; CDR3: CASSLPGRGTDTQYF
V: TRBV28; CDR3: CASSFGPPGVPETQYF
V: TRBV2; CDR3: CASTGRGNTEAFF
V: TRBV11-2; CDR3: CASRNGLAGGHFDTQYF
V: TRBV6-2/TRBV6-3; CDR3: CASSSNNEQFF